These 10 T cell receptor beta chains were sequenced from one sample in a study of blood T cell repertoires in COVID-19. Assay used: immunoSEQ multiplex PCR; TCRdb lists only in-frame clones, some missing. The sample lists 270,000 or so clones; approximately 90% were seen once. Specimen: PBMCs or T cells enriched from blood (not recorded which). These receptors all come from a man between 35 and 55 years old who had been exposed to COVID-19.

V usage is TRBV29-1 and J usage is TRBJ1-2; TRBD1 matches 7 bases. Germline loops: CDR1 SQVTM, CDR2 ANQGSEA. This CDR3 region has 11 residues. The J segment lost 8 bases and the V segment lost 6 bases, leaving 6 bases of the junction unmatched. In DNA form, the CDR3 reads TGCAGCGTGCGACAGGGTGGAGGCTACACCTTC. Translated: CSVRQGGGYTF.

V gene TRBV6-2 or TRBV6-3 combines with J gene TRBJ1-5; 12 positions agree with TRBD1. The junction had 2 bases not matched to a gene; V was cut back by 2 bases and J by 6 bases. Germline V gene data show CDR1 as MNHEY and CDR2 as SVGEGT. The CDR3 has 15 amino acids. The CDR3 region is CASSYRDRGLQPQHF. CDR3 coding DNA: TGTGCCAGCAGTTACCGGGACAGGGGGCTTCAGCCCCAGCATTTT.

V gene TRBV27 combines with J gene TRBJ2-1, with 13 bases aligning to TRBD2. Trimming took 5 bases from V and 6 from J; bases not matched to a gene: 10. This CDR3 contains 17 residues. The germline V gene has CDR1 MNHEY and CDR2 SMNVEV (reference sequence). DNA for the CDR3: TGTGCCAGCAGTGCCTGGACTAGCGGGAGTTTTGGCAATGAGCAGTTCTTC. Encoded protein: CASSAWTSGSFGNEQFF.

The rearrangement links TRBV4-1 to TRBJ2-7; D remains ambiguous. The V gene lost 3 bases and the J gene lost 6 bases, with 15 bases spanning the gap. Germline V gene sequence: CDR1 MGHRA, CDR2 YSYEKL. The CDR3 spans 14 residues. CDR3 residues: CASSHSKDTGEQYF. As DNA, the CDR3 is TGCGCCAGCAGCCACAGTAAAGATACGGGCGAGCAGTACTTC.

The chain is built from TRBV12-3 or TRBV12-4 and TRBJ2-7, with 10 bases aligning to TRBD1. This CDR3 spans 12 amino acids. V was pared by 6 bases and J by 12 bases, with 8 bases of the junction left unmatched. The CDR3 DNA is TGTGCCAGCAGCCTAGACAGGGGGCAGAGGTACTTC. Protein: CASSLDRGQRYF.

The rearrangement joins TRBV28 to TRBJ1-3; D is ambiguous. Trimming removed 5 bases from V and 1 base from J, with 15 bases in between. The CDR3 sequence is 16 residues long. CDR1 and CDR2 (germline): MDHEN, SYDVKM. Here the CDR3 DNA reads TGTGCCAGCAGTCCCTCCCATACTAAATCTGGAAACACCATATATTTT. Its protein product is CASSPSHTKSGNTIYF.

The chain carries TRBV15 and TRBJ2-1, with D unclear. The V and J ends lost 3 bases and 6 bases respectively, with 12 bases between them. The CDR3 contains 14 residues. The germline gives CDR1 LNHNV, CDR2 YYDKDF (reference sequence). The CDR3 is CATSSFTYGNEQFF. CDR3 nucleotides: TGTGCCACCAGCAGCTTCACTTACGGCAATGAGCAGTTCTTC.

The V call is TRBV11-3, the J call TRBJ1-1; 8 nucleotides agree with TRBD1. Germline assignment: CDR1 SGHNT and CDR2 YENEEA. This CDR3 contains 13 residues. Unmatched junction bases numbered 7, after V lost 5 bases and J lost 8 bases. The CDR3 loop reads CASSPSDRVEAFF. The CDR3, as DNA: TGTGCCAGCAGCCCCTCGGACAGGGTCGAAGCTTTCTTT.

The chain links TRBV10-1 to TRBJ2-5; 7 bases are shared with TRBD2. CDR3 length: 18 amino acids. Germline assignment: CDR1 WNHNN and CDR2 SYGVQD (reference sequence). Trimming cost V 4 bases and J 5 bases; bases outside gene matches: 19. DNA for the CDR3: TGCGCCAGCAGTGTGTTTCGCCACTTCCGGGACTACATTGAGACCCAGTACTTC. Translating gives CASSVFRHFRDYIETQYF.

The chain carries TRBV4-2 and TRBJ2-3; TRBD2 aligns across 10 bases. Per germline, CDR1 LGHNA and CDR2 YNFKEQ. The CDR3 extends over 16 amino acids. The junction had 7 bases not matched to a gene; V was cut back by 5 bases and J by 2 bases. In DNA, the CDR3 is TGTGCCAGCAGCTCCCGGACTAGCGGTTCCACAGATACGCAGTATTTT. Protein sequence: CASSSRTSGSTDTQYF.